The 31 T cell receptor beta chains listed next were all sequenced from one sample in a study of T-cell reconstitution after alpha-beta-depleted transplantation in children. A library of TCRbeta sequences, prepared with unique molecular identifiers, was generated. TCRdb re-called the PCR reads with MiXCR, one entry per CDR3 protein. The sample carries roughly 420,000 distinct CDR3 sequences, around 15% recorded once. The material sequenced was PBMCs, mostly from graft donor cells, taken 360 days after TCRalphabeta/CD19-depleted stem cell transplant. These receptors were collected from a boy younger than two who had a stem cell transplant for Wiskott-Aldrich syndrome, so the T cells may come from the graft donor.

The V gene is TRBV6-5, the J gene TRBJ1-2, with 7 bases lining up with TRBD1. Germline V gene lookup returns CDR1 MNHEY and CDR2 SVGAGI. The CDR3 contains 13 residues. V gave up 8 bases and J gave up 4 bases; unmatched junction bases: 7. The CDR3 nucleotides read TGTGCCAGCCGCGACAGGGTCTGCTATGGCTACACCTTC. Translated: CASRDRVCYGYTF.

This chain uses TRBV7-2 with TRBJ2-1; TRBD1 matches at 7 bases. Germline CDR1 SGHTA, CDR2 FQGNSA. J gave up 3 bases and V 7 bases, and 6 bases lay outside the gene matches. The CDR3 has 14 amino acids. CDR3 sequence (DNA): TGTGCCAGCATCGGGGACAGATTCTACAATGAGCAGTTCTTC. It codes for CASIGDRFYNEQFF.

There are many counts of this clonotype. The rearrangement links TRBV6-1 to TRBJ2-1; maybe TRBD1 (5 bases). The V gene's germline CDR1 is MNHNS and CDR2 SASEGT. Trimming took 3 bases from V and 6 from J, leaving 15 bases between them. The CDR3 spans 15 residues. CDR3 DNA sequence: TGTGCCAGCAGTGAGTCCAGGGTGGTACGCAATGAGCAGTTCTTC. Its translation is CASSESRVVRNEQFF.

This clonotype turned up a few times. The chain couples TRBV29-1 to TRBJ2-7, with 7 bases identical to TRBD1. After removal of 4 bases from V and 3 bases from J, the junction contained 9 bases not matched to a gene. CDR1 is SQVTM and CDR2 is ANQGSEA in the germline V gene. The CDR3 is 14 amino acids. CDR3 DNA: TGCAGCGTTGGGTCTGAGGACAGGAACTACGAGCAGTACTTC. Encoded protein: CSVGSEDRNYEQYF.

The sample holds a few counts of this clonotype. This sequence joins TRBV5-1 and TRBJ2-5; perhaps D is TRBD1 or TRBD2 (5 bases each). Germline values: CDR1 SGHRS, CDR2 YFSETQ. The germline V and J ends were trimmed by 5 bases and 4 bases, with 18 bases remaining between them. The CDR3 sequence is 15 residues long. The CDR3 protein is CASRMGTPLTETQYF. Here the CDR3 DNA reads TGCGCCAGCAGAATGGGGACCCCCCTGACAGAGACCCAGTACTTC.

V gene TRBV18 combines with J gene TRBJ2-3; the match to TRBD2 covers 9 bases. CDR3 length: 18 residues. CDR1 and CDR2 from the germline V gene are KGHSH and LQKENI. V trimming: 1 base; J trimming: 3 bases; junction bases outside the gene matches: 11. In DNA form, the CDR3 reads TGTGCCAGCTCACCACTGGTCTTAAGAGCGGGAGGAACAGATACGCAGTATTTT. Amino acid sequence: CASSPLVLRAGGTDTQYF.

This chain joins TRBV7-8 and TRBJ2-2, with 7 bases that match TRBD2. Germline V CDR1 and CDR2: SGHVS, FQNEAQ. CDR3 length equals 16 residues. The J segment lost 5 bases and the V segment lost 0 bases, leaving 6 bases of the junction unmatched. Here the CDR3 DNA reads TGTGCCAGCAGCTTAGCGCGGGGGAGGGAAACCGGGGAGCTGTTTTTT. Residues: CASSLARGRETGELFF.

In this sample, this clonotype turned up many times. CDR3 sequence (DNA): TGTGCCAGCAGCTTAGGCGGGACAGGGAATCAGCCCCAGCATTTT. This translates into CASSLGGTGNQPQHF. The rearrangement uses TRBV7-2 and TRBJ1-5, with 9 bases lining up with TRBD1. CDR1 is SGHTA and CDR2 is FQGNSA in the germline V gene. This CDR3 region has 15 residues. The ends lost 1 base at V and 4 bases at J; junction bases unmatched: 2.

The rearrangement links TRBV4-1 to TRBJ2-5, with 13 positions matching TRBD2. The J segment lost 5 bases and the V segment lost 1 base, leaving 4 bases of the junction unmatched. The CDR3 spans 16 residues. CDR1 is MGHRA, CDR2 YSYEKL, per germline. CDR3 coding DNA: TGCGCCAGCAGCCAAGTTGGACTAGCGGGGGTTGAGACCCAGTACTTC. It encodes CASSQVGLAGVETQYF.

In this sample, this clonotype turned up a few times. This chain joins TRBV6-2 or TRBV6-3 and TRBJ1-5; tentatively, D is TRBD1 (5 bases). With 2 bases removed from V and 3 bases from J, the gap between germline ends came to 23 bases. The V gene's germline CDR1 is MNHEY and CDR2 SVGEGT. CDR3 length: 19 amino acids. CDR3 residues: CASSYRGGRVRSINQPQHF. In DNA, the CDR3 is TGTGCCAGCAGTTACCGGGGAGGCAGGGTAAGAAGTATCAATCAGCCCCAGCATTTT.

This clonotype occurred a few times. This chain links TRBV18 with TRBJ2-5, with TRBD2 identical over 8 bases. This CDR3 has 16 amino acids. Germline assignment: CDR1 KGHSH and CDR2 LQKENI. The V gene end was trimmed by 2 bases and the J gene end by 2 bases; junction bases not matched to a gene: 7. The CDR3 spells CASSPGRLARQETQYF. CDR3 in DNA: TGTGCCAGCTCACCAGGGAGACTAGCGCGGCAAGAGACCCAGTACTTC. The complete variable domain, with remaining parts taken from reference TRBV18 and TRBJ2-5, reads NAGVMQNPRHLVRRRGQEARLRCSPMKGHSHVYWYRQLPEEGLKFMVYLQKENIIDESGMPKERFSAEFPKEGPSILRIQQVVRGDSAAYFCASSPGRLARQETQYFGPGTRLLVL.

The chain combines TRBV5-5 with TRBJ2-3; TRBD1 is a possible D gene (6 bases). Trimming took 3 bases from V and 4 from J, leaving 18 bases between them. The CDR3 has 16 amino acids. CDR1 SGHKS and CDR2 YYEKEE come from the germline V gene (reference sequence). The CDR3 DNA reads TGTGCCAGCAGCTGCTACAGGGTGTTTCGATCAGATACGCAGTATTTT. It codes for CASSCYRVFRSDTQYF.

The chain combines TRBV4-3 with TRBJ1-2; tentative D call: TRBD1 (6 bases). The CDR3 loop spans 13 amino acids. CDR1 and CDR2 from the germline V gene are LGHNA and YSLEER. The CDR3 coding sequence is TGCGTTGACAGCCAAAGGACAGACTATGGCTACACCTTC. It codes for CVDSQRTDYGYTF.

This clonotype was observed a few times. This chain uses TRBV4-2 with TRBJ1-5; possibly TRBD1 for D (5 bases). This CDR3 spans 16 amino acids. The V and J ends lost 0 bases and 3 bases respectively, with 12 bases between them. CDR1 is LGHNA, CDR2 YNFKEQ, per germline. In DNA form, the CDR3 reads TGTGCCAGCAGCCAAGATTTTTCGGGGCTCAATCAGCCCCAGCATTTT. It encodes CASSQDFSGLNQPQHF.

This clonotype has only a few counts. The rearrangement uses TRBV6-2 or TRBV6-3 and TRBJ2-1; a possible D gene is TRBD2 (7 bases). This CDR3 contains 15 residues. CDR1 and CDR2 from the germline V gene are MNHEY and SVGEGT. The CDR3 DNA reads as TGTGTTAGCACCACCGGAGGGGGGGGCTACAATGAGCAGTTCTTC. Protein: CVSTTGGGGYNEQFF.

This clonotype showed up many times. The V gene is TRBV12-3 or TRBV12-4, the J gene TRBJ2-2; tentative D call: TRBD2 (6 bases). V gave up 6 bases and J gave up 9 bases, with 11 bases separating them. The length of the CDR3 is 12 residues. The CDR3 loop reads CASRPGVRELFF. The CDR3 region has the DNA TGTGCCAGCAGGCCGGGGGTCAGGGAGCTGTTTTTT.

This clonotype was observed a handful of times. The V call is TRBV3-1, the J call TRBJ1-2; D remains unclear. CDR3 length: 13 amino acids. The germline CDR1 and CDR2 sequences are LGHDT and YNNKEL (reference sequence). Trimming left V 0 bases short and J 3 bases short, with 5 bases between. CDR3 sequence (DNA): TGTGCCAGCAGCCAAGAGCCGGACTATGGCTACACCTTC. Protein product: CASSQEPDYGYTF.

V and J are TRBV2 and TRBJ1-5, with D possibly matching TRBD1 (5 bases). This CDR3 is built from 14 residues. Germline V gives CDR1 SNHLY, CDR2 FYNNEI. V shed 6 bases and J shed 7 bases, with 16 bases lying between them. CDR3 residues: CASRPREVGQPQHF. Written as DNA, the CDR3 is TGTGCCAGCAGGCCCAGGGAGGTTGGACAGCCCCAGCATTTT.

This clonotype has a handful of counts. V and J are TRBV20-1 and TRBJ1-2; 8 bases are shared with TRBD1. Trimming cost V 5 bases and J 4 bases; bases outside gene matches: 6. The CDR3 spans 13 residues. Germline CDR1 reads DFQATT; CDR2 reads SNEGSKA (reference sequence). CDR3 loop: CSAAQGGIYGYTF. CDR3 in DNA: TGCAGTGCTGCACAGGGGGGAATCTATGGCTACACCTTC.

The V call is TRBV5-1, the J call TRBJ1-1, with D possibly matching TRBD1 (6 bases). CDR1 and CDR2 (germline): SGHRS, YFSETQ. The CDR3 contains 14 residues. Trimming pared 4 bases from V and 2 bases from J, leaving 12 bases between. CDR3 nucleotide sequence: TGCGCCAGCAGCCCGGGACATCCCAACACTGAAGCTTTCTTT. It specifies CASSPGHPNTEAFF.

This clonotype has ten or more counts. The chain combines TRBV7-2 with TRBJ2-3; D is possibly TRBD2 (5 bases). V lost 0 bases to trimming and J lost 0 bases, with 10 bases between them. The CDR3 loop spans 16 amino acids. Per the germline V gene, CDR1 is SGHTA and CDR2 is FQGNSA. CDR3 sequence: CASSLAASRSTDTQYF. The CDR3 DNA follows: TGTGCCAGCAGCTTAGCGGCTAGCCGAAGCACAGATACGCAGTATTTT.

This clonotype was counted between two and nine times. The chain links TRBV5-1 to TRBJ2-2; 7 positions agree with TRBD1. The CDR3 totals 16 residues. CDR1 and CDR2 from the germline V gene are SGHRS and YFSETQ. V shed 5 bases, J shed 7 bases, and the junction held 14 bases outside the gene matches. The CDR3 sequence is CASSWGRDRANGELFF. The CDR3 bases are TGCGCCAGCAGTTGGGGCCGGGACAGAGCGAACGGGGAGCTGTTTTTT.

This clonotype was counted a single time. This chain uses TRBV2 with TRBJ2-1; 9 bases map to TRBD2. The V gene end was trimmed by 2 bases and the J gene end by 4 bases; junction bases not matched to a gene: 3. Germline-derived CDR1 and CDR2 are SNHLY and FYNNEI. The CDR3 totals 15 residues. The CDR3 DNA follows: TGTGCCAGCAGTGAAAGGCTAGCGGGGTACAATGAGCAGTTCTTC. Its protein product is CASSERLAGYNEQFF.

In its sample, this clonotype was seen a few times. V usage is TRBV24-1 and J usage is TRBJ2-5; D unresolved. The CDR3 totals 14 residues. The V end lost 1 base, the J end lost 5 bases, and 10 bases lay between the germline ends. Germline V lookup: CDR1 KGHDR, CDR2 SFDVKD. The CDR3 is CATSDFRSSETQYF. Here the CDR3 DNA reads TGTGCCACCAGTGATTTCCGGAGCTCGGAGACCCAGTACTTC.

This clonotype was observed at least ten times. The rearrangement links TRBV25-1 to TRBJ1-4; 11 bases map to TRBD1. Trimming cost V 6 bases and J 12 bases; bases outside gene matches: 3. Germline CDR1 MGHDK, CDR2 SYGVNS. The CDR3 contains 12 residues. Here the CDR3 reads CASSLDRGQLFF. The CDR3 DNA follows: TGTGCCAGCAGCTTGGACAGGGGGCAACTGTTTTTT.

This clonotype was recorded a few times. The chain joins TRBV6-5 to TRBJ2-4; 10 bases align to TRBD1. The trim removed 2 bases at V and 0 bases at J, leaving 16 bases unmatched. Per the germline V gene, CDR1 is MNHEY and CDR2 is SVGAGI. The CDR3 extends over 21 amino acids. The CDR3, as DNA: TGTGCCAGCAGTTACAAGCCGGGACAGGGGACCCTACTACTAGCCAAAAACATTCAGTACTTC. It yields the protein CASSYKPGQGTLLLAKNIQYF.

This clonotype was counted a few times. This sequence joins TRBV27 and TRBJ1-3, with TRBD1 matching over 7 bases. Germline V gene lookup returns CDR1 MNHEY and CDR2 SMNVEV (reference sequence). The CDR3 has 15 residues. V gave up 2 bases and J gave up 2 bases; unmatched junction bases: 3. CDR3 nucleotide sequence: TGTGCCAGCAGTTTAGAGGGGGCGGCTGGAAACACCATATATTTT. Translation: CASSLEGAAGNTIYF.

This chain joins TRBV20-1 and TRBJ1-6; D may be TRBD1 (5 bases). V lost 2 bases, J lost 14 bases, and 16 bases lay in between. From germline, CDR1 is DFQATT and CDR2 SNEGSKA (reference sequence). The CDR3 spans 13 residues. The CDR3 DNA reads TGCAGTGCTAGAAATCCGGGGCGTGGCACCCTCCACTTT. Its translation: CSARNPGRGTLHF.

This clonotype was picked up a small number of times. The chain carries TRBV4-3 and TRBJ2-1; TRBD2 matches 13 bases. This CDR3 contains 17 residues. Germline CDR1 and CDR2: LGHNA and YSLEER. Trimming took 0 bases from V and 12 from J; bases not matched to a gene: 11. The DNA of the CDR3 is TGCGCCAGCAGCCAAGATCCCGGGATACTAGCGGGGGGGCGGCAGTTCTTC. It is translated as CASSQDPGILAGGRQFF.

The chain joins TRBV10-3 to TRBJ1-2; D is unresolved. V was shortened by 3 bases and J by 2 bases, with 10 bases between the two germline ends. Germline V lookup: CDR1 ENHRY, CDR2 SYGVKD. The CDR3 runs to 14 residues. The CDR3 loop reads CAISDMGRNYGYTF. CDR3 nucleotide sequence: TGTGCCATCAGTGATATGGGGAGAAACTATGGCTACACCTTC.

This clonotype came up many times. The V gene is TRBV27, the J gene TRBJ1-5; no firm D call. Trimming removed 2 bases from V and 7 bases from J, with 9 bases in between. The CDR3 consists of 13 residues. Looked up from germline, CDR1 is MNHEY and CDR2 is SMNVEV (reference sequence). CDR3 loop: CASSLVLAQPQHF. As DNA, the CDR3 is TGTGCCAGCAGTTTAGTCCTGGCGCAGCCCCAGCATTTT.